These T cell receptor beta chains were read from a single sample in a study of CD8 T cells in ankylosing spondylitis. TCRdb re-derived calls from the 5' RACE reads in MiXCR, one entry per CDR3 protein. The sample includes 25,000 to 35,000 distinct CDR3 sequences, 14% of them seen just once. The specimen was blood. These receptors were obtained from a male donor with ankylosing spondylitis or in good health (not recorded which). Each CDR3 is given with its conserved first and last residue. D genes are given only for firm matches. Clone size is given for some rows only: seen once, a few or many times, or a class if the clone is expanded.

cdr3_aa: CSVEEDRGPGGANVLTF
cdr3_nt: TGCAGCGTTGAAGAGGACAGGGGGCCGGGTGGGGCCAACGTCCTGACTTTC
v_call: TRBV29-1
d_call: TRBD1
clone_size: -
cdr3_length: 17
j_call: TRBJ2-6

cdr3_aa: CASSIPGMNTEAFF
cdr3_nt: TGTGCCAGTAGTATACCAGGGATGAACACTGAAGCTTTCTTT
v_call: TRBV19
d_call: -
clone_size: -
cdr3_length: 14
j_call: TRBJ1-1

cdr3_aa: CSATDPGGYTF
cdr3_nt: TGCAGTGCGACGGATCCTGGGGGCTACACCTTC
v_call: TRBV20-1
d_call: -
clone_size: many
cdr3_length: 11
j_call: TRBJ1-2

cdr3_aa: CASSREGTHSTDTQYF
cdr3_nt: TGTGCCAGCAGCCGGGAAGGGACTCATAGCACAGATACGCAGTATTTT
v_call: TRBV11-2
d_call: -
clone_size: -
cdr3_length: 16
j_call: TRBJ2-3

cdr3_aa: CSVARTGAPEQFF
cdr3_nt: TGCAGCGTTGCACGGACAGGGGCTCCTGAGCAGTTCTTC
v_call: TRBV29-1
d_call: TRBD1
clone_size: few
cdr3_length: 13
j_call: TRBJ2-1

cdr3_aa: CASSSNRGNYGYTF
cdr3_nt: TGTGCCAGCAGTTCGAACAGGGGAAACTATGGCTACACCTTC
v_call: TRBV6-2/TRBV6-3
d_call: TRBD1
clone_size: few
cdr3_length: 14
j_call: TRBJ1-2

cdr3_aa: CASKDSSGYGYTF
cdr3_nt: TGTGCCAGCAAGGACAGCTCCGGCTATGGCTACACCTTC
v_call: TRBV6-5
d_call: -
clone_size: few
cdr3_length: 13
j_call: TRBJ1-2

cdr3_aa: CASSFVGQGLQPQHF
cdr3_nt: TGTGCCAGCAGTTTCGTTGGGCAAGGGCTACAGCCCCAGCATTTT
v_call: TRBV12-3/TRBV12-4
d_call: -
clone_size: few
cdr3_length: 15
j_call: TRBJ1-5

cdr3_aa: CASSPPPGKETQYF
cdr3_nt: TGTGCCAGCAGCCCCCCCCCAGGGAAAGAGACCCAGTACTTC
v_call: TRBV7-9
d_call: -
clone_size: few
cdr3_length: 14
j_call: TRBJ2-5

cdr3_aa: CASSLVRETQYF
cdr3_nt: TGCGCCAGCAGCTTGGTGCGGGAGACCCAGTACTTC
v_call: TRBV5-1
d_call: -
clone_size: -
cdr3_length: 12
j_call: TRBJ2-5

cdr3_aa: CSASNRKLAGVRDEQFF
cdr3_nt: TGCAGTGCTAGCAATAGGAAACTAGCGGGAGTGAGAGATGAGCAGTTCTTC
v_call: TRBV20-1
d_call: TRBD2
clone_size: few
cdr3_length: 17
j_call: TRBJ2-1

cdr3_aa: CASSSRHEEQFF
cdr3_nt: TGTGCCAGCAGTTCCCGTCACGAGGAGCAGTTCTTC
v_call: TRBV6-6
d_call: -
clone_size: few
cdr3_length: 12
j_call: TRBJ2-1

cdr3_aa: CASSLLGRGSYNEQFF
cdr3_nt: TGTGCCAGCAGTTTATTGGGCAGGGGTTCATACAATGAGCAGTTCTTC
v_call: TRBV27
d_call: -
clone_size: -
cdr3_length: 16
j_call: TRBJ2-1

cdr3_aa: CASSTTSATGELFF
cdr3_nt: TGTGCCAGTAGTACGACTAGTGCCACCGGGGAGCTGTTTTTT
v_call: TRBV19
d_call: -
clone_size: few
cdr3_length: 14
j_call: TRBJ2-2

cdr3_aa: CASSLGGNTEAFF
cdr3_nt: TGCGCCAGCAGCTTGGGGGGGAATACTGAAGCTTTCTTT
v_call: TRBV5-1
d_call: -
clone_size: many
cdr3_length: 13
j_call: TRBJ1-1

cdr3_aa: CASGTLDSSFF
cdr3_nt: TGTGCCAGCGGGACCCTTGATTCCTCGTTTTTT
v_call: TRBV6-5
d_call: -
clone_size: -
cdr3_length: 11
j_call: TRBJ1-4

cdr3_aa: CASSLQGGTGELFF
cdr3_nt: TGTGCCAGCAGTTTACAGGGGGGGACCGGGGAGCTGTTTTTT
v_call: TRBV28
d_call: -
clone_size: many
cdr3_length: 14
j_call: TRBJ2-2

cdr3_aa: CASRLSGTKDGYTF
cdr3_nt: TGTGCCAGCAGACTCTCCGGGACAAAAGATGGCTACACCTTC
v_call: TRBV6-6
d_call: -
clone_size: few
cdr3_length: 14
j_call: TRBJ1-2

cdr3_aa: CASKGGPYQETQYF
cdr3_nt: TGTGCCAGCAAGGGAGGGCCGTACCAAGAGACCCAGTACTTC
v_call: TRBV27
d_call: TRBD2
clone_size: few
cdr3_length: 14
j_call: TRBJ2-5

cdr3_aa: CSASPYNTEAFF
cdr3_nt: TGCAGTGCTAGTCCCTACAACACTGAAGCTTTCTTT
v_call: TRBV20-1
d_call: -
clone_size: many
cdr3_length: 12
j_call: TRBJ1-1

cdr3_aa: CASSQQGGNQPQHF
cdr3_nt: TGTGCCAGCAGCCAACAGGGGGGCAATCAGCCCCAGCATTTT
v_call: TRBV7-2
d_call: TRBD1
clone_size: many
cdr3_length: 14
j_call: TRBJ1-5

cdr3_aa: CSAAGSGANVLTF
cdr3_nt: TGCAGTGCTGCAGGCTCTGGGGCCAACGTCCTGACTTTC
v_call: TRBV20-1
d_call: -
clone_size: few
cdr3_length: 13
j_call: TRBJ2-6

cdr3_aa: CASRLKTSGGPYSSYNEQFF
cdr3_nt: TGTGCCAGCAGACTGAAGACTAGCGGGGGGCCTTACTCCTCCTACAATGAGCAGTTCTTC
v_call: TRBV27
d_call: TRBD2
clone_size: few
cdr3_length: 20
j_call: TRBJ2-1

cdr3_aa: CASTVNTEAFF
cdr3_nt: TGTGCCAGCACCGTGAACACTGAAGCTTTCTTT
v_call: TRBV12-3/TRBV12-4
d_call: -
clone_size: many
cdr3_length: 11
j_call: TRBJ1-1

cdr3_aa: CASSSGQGEKLFF
cdr3_nt: TGTGCCAGCAGCTCCGGACAGGGAGAAAAACTGTTTTTT
v_call: TRBV12-3/TRBV12-4
d_call: TRBD1
clone_size: few
cdr3_length: 13
j_call: TRBJ1-4

cdr3_aa: CASSLPGGQNTEAFF
cdr3_nt: TGTGCCAGCAGCTTGCCAGGGGGCCAGAACACTGAAGCTTTCTTT
v_call: TRBV7-8
d_call: TRBD1
clone_size: many
cdr3_length: 15
j_call: TRBJ1-1

cdr3_aa: CASSNTYRQGQYF
cdr3_nt: TGTGCCAGCAGTAACACCTATCGACAAGGGCAGTACTTC
v_call: TRBV6-5
d_call: -
clone_size: few
cdr3_length: 13
j_call: TRBJ2-7

cdr3_aa: CASSVAVGIGTEAFF
cdr3_nt: TGTGCCAGCAGCGTAGCGGTCGGAATTGGCACTGAAGCTTTCTTT
v_call: TRBV9
d_call: -
clone_size: few
cdr3_length: 15
j_call: TRBJ1-1

cdr3_aa: CSSKSESGAETQYF
cdr3_nt: TGCAGCTCCAAATCCGAATCGGGTGCGGAGACCCAGTACTTC
v_call: TRBV29-1
d_call: -
clone_size: many
cdr3_length: 14
j_call: TRBJ2-5

cdr3_aa: CASSFLSRGEQYF
cdr3_nt: TGTGCCAGCAGTTTTCTGAGCCGTGGCGAGCAGTACTTC
v_call: TRBV12-3/TRBV12-4
d_call: -
clone_size: -
cdr3_length: 13
j_call: TRBJ2-7

cdr3_aa: CASSQFNRGGNEKLFF
cdr3_nt: TGCGCCAGCAGCCAATTTAACAGGGGCGGGAATGAAAAACTGTTTTTT
v_call: TRBV4-3
d_call: TRBD1
clone_size: -
cdr3_length: 16
j_call: TRBJ1-4

cdr3_aa: CASSLEGVGALGEKLFF
cdr3_nt: TGTGCCAGCAGCTTAGAAGGAGTTGGGGCCTTAGGCGAAAAACTGTTTTTT
v_call: TRBV7-3
d_call: -
clone_size: -
cdr3_length: 17
j_call: TRBJ1-4

cdr3_aa: CSARERKGDTEAFF
cdr3_nt: TGCAGTGCTAGGGAGAGGAAGGGAGACACTGAAGCTTTCTTT
v_call: TRBV20-1
d_call: -
clone_size: -
cdr3_length: 14
j_call: TRBJ1-1

cdr3_aa: CASSLVSGSVAGELFF
cdr3_nt: TGTGCCAGCAGTTTGGTTAGCGGGAGTGTAGCCGGGGAGCTGTTTTTT
v_call: TRBV27
d_call: TRBD2
clone_size: -
cdr3_length: 16
j_call: TRBJ2-2

cdr3_aa: CASSLNDGYEQYF
cdr3_nt: TGTGCCAGCAGCTTGAATGACGGGTACGAGCAGTACTTC
v_call: TRBV7-2
d_call: -
clone_size: few
cdr3_length: 13
j_call: TRBJ2-7

cdr3_aa: CASSRDSQETQYF
cdr3_nt: TGTGCCAGCAGCCGGGACAGCCAAGAGACCCAGTACTTC
v_call: TRBV7-2
d_call: TRBD1
clone_size: few
cdr3_length: 13
j_call: TRBJ2-5

cdr3_aa: CASSWGQGAYQPQHF
cdr3_nt: TGTGCCAGCAGCTGGGGACAGGGGGCCTATCAGCCCCAGCATTTT
v_call: TRBV28
d_call: TRBD1
clone_size: -
cdr3_length: 15
j_call: TRBJ1-5

cdr3_aa: CASSDGRGYNSPLHF
cdr3_nt: TGTGCCAGCAGCGACGGCCGAGGCTATAATTCACCCCTCCACTTT
v_call: TRBV7-2
d_call: -
clone_size: few
cdr3_length: 15
j_call: TRBJ1-6

cdr3_aa: CASSLVGDGELFF
cdr3_nt: TGCGCCAGCAGCTTGGTGGGGGACGGGGAGCTGTTTTTT
v_call: TRBV5-1
d_call: -
clone_size: few
cdr3_length: 13
j_call: TRBJ2-2

cdr3_aa: CASSQRGPKQETQYF
cdr3_nt: TGTGCCAGCAGCCAACGAGGGCCCAAGCAAGAGACCCAGTACTTC
v_call: TRBV3-1
d_call: -
clone_size: few
cdr3_length: 15
j_call: TRBJ2-5

cdr3_aa: CASSFGLARETQYF
cdr3_nt: TGCGCCAGCAGCTTTGGGTTAGCGCGAGAGACCCAGTACTTC
v_call: TRBV5-1
d_call: -
clone_size: many
cdr3_length: 14
j_call: TRBJ2-5

cdr3_aa: CSVGSGRAETQYF
cdr3_nt: TGCAGCGTTGGTAGCGGGAGGGCCGAGACCCAGTACTTC
v_call: TRBV29-1
d_call: TRBD2
clone_size: few
cdr3_length: 13
j_call: TRBJ2-5

cdr3_aa: CASGTGTTDTQYF
cdr3_nt: TGTGCCAGCGGGACAGGGACCACAGATACGCAGTATTTT
v_call: TRBV12-3/TRBV12-4
d_call: TRBD1
clone_size: few
cdr3_length: 13
j_call: TRBJ2-3

cdr3_aa: CAWSVGSPNTGELFF
cdr3_nt: TGTGCCTGGAGTGTAGGCAGTCCGAACACCGGGGAGCTGTTTTTT
v_call: TRBV30
d_call: -
clone_size: once
cdr3_length: 15
j_call: TRBJ2-2

cdr3_aa: CASSYEGAGKAFF
cdr3_nt: TGTGCCAGCAGTTACGAGGGGGCGGGTAAGGCTTTCTTT
v_call: TRBV6-6
d_call: TRBD1
clone_size: few
cdr3_length: 13
j_call: TRBJ1-1

cdr3_aa: CASSLLGIRYTEAFF
cdr3_nt: TGTGCCAGCAGCCTACTGGGGATAAGGTACACTGAAGCTTTCTTT
v_call: TRBV11-2
d_call: -
clone_size: few
cdr3_length: 15
j_call: TRBJ1-1

cdr3_aa: CASSSQGRAYGYTF
cdr3_nt: TGTGCCAGCAGTTCACAGGGTCGGGCCTATGGCTACACCTTC
v_call: TRBV27
d_call: -
clone_size: few
cdr3_length: 14
j_call: TRBJ1-2

cdr3_aa: CASSQERGRNNEQFF
cdr3_nt: TGTGCCAGCAGCCAAGAGAGGGGTCGCAACAATGAGCAGTTCTTC
v_call: TRBV3-1
d_call: -
clone_size: -
cdr3_length: 15
j_call: TRBJ2-1

cdr3_aa: CASLPSTTDTQYF
cdr3_nt: TGTGCCAGCTTGCCTAGCACGACAGATACGCAGTATTTT
v_call: TRBV12-3/TRBV12-4
d_call: -
clone_size: many
cdr3_length: 13
j_call: TRBJ2-3

cdr3_aa: CASSPNRARGELFF
cdr3_nt: TGTGCCAGCAGCCCGAACAGGGCCAGGGGGGAGCTGTTTTTT
v_call: TRBV7-8
d_call: -
clone_size: few
cdr3_length: 14
j_call: TRBJ2-2

cdr3_aa: CASSSGRAGDEQFF
cdr3_nt: TGCGCCAGCAGCTCGGGCAGGGCGGGGGATGAGCAGTTCTTC
v_call: TRBV5-1
d_call: TRBD2
clone_size: -
cdr3_length: 14
j_call: TRBJ2-1

cdr3_aa: CASSSPGTGGDTGELFF
cdr3_nt: TGTGCCAGCAGTTCTCCCGGGACAGGGGGCGACACCGGGGAGCTGTTTTTT
v_call: TRBV28
d_call: TRBD1
clone_size: -
cdr3_length: 17
j_call: TRBJ2-2

cdr3_aa: CATSRDKWGTGGTGANEKLFF
cdr3_nt: TGTGCCACCAGCAGAGATAAGTGGGGGACAGGGGGCACCGGGGCTAATGAAAAACTGTTTTTT
v_call: TRBV15
d_call: TRBD1
clone_size: few
cdr3_length: 21
j_call: TRBJ1-4

cdr3_aa: CASSWAGTDTQYF
cdr3_nt: TGCGCCAGCAGCTGGGCCGGTACAGATACGCAGTATTTT
v_call: TRBV5-1
d_call: -
clone_size: -
cdr3_length: 13
j_call: TRBJ2-3

cdr3_aa: CASSSVTGGNEQFF
cdr3_nt: TGTGCCAGCAGCTCGGTGACAGGGGGCAATGAGCAGTTCTTC
v_call: TRBV7-9
d_call: TRBD1
clone_size: -
cdr3_length: 14
j_call: TRBJ2-1